The T cell receptor (beta chain) described here comes from a study of blood T cell repertoires in COVID-19 (dated by TCRdb to the early 2020s). Notes on the research overall: Samples from collaborators originated in the United States, Italy and Spain and spanned both the acute and convalescent phases of COVID-19. The prospective study material was composed of cDNA or gDNA derived from T cells, B-cell-depleted T cells, or PBMCs. Deeply sampled blood TCRbeta repertoires from subjects exposed to, actively infected with, or recovered from COVID-19 were included in the dataset. The repertoires were released in a freely available public database intended as a resource for research on the immune response to SARS-CoV-2. Samples were obtained from the ongoing ImmuneRACE study (first 160 participants) and from 1,000 to 1,500 subjects provided by 6 global collaborators. Nearly every sample came with metadata listing a de-identified subject ID, COVID-19 status, age in years and sex. Where available, HLA class I and class II types were obtained from metadata supplied by the sample provider rather than from assay-based typing. Beyond this particular receptor, the publication reports: How much clinical and demographic metadata was included differed by source and by participant, and the metadata was provided uncurated.

TCRbeta CDR3 regions were amplified from genomic DNA by means of the immunoSEQ Assay, a bias-controlled multiplex PCR. From the authors' description of their analysis: Within the assay, amplification of reference gene primers was used to estimate how many nucleated cells each sample contained. Sequence reads were collapsed and filtered to measure the absolute abundance of every unique TCRbeta CDR3 rearrangement. For each sample, productive Simpson clonality was calculated by taking the square root of Simpson's diversity index across productive rearrangements. TCRdb obtained this table from immuneACCESS and retained in-frame rearrangements with V and J assigned. These tables miss some clones; where compared with another copy, unresolved V genes account for less than half of the shortfall, and the remainder is unexplained. V, J and clone size are taken as reported in that table, and D and trimming were inferred from the DNA itself. The sample table records hundreds of thousands of clones; approximately 86% of these occur just once. About 9.8% of the sample is taken by the ten largest.

This clone was seen just once. Its antigen remains undetermined. No per-base quality is available; no much larger clone lies one base away. Whole blood was collected in K2EDTA tubes by collaborating institutions according to the institutions' own protocols. For TCRbeta analysis, collaborators shipped samples as frozen whole blood, isolated PBMCs, or DNA extracted from either of those sample types. The CDR3 spans 15 residues, from the cysteine through the phenylalanine. CDR3 DNA is the only sequence kept; it has 45 bases, read in frame from the first base. V is trimmed back by 3 bases and J by 11 bases, and the junction contains 13 bases that no gene match accounts for. The germline V gene encodes CDR1 SNHLY and CDR2 FYNNEI.

This chain is built from TRBV2 and TRBJ1-5; 7 central bases correspond to TRBD1. The receptor was derived from a man aged 18 to 35 with active or convalescent COVID-19. The material sequenced was peripheral blood. CDR3 sequence: CASSDYLEGASSQHF. The sequence in DNA is TGTGCCAGCAGTGATTATCTGGAGGGGGCTTCATCCCAGCATTTT.